This paragraph covers one T cell receptor beta chain sequence. Its antigen remains unidentified. The data belong to a study of early T cells in non-severe SARS-CoV-2 infection. Across the whole study: Chains from this unsorted whole-blood bulk RNA could not be paired.

Study-wide results and limits: Using VDJdb, the matching emphasized anti-spike CD8 responses while missing private and CD4 specificities.

Molecules of cDNA were individually given unique molecular identifiers that were attached to them. MiXCR, run by TCRdb on the 5' RACE reads, gives a single entry per CDR3 protein. This table holds around 99,000 distinct CDR3 sequences, around 16% found once. V lost 2 bases, J lost 4 bases, and 9 bases stayed unmatched. The germline CDR1 and CDR2 sequences are MGHRA and YSYEKL. The CDR3 is 16 amino acids. The chain uses TRBV4-1 and TRBJ1-2; 8 bases line up with TRBD1. This material consisted of whole blood, taken at baseline. The receptor was derived from an adult who was a healthcare worker with PCR-confirmed SARS-CoV-2 infection or an uninfected control (not recorded which). As DNA, the CDR3 is TGCGCCAGCAGCCAACCTCGACAGGGGAAAGGCTATGGCTACACCTTC. Amino acid sequence: CASSQPRQGKGYGYTF.